Listed below are T cell receptor beta chains from one sample, sequenced in a study of T cell responses to AZD1222 COVID-19 vaccine. This table comes from immunoSEQ multiplex PCR, and its TCRdb copy is limited to in-frame clones, with some not included. The table shows approximately 160,000 clones, with around 92% occurring only once. The sample consisted of peripheral blood, taken on day 0 of AZD1222 vaccination. The receptor source for this set is an adult in good health. Both conserved end residues are part of each CDR3. The D gene is left open where the match is weak.

cdr3_nt	cdr3_aa	v_call	j_call	d_call
TGTGCCAGCAGCTTAGGCGGGACAGGGAGATCACCCCTCCACTTT	CASSLGGTGRSPLHF	TRBV13	TRBJ1-6	TRBD1
TGTGCCAGCAGTTACGGGGCTGGTGGAAATCAGCCCCAGCATTTT	CASSYGAGGNQPQHF	TRBV6-5	TRBJ1-5	NA
TGTGCCAGCTCACCACTTGTAGGGGAAGCTTTCTTT	CASSPLVGEAFF	TRBV18	TRBJ1-1	NA
TGCGCCAGCAGCTTGGGGGACAGCGAACAAGAGACCCAGTACTTC	CASSLGDSEQETQYF	TRBV5-1	TRBJ2-5	TRBD1
TGTGCCGCTAAAGGGGGAACAGGGGGCGTTTGGGAGCAGTACTTC	CAAKGGTGGVWEQYF	TRBV2	TRBJ2-7	TRBD1
TGTGCCTGGAGTACAACCTCGGGACAGGGTGCGCAGTACTTC	CAWSTTSGQGAQYF	TRBV30	TRBJ2-7	TRBD1
TGTGCCAGCAGCTTGGTGGGAGCGAACACCGGGGAGCTGTTTTTT	CASSLVGANTGELFF	TRBV5-6	TRBJ2-2	NA
TGCGCCAGCAGCCGGACAGTGAACTCTGGGGCCAACGTCCTGACTTTC	CASSRTVNSGANVLTF	TRBV5-1	TRBJ2-6	NA
TGTGCCTGGAACAGAGACCTTAACTATGGCTACACCTTC	CAWNRDLNYGYTF	TRBV30	TRBJ1-2	NA
TGTGCCAGCAGCCAACCCGGACAGCGCAATCAGCCCCAGCATTTT	CASSQPGQRNQPQHF	TRBV4-2	TRBJ1-5	NA
TGTGCCAGCAGCATAGGACAGTCCTCTTCCTTAAATGAGCAGTTCTTC	CASSIGQSSSLNEQFF	TRBV7-3	TRBJ2-1	NA
TGTGCCAGCAGTTACGGGGATTCGAATTCACCCCTCCACTTT	CASSYGDSNSPLHF	TRBV6-5	TRBJ1-6	NA
TGCGCCAGCAGCCAATACAGAGTCTCTAACTATGGCTACACCTTC	CASSQYRVSNYGYTF	TRBV4-3	TRBJ1-2	NA
TGTGCCAGCAGTGAAGAGGGGGATTCACCCCTCCACTTT	CASSEEGDSPLHF	TRBV2	TRBJ1-6	NA
TGTGCCAGCAGTTCCCCCGACGGGCAGGGTGCCTCCTACGAGCAGTACTTC	CASSSPDGQGASYEQYF	TRBV28	TRBJ2-7	NA
TGTGCCAGCAGCTTATCCAGCGGAGATTCCTACGAGCAGTACTTC	CASSLSSGDSYEQYF	TRBV11-2	TRBJ2-7	NA
TGTGCCAGCAGCTTCAGTAGCGGATTCAATTCACCCCTCCACTTT	CASSFSSGFNSPLHF	TRBV11-2	TRBJ1-6	NA